This T cell receptor beta chain comes out of a study of T-cell memory formation after mild COVID-19. Overall study findings and caveats: Pre-infection memory held some responding clones, suggesting pre-existing cross-reactive T cells responded.

In its sample, this clonotype was seen a few times. The antigen is unknown. This CDR3 is built from 15 residues. Per the germline V gene, CDR1 is MNHNY and CDR2 is SVGAGI (reference sequence). Trimming cost V 0 bases and J 6 bases, with 14 bases left between them. TCRdb re-called the 5' RACE reads with MiXCR, one entry per CDR3 protein. Of around 90,000 distinct CDR3 sequences detected, about 13% appear once; the ten largest clones hold roughly a quarter. The chain has TRBV6-6 and TRBJ1-2, with a weak D call TRBD1 (5 bases). This TCR was sampled from an adult woman who had mild COVID-19 (a few samples of this study predate the infection). Cell type and time point are not known. Source material: PBMCs or a T cell subset sorted from them (not recorded which). CDR3 in DNA: TGTGCCAGCAGTTACTCGACAGAGGGAGGAAATGGCTACACCTTC. Its translation is CASSYSTEGGNGYTF.